Sequencing of this TCR beta chain was carried out in a study of CD8 T cells in ankylosing spondylitis (dated by TCRdb to the late 2010s). Looking at the study overall: To find TCR variants linked to disease, the study profiled T cell receptor beta repertoires in ankylosing spondylitis patients and healthy donors. In total, the full study cohort was made up of some 100 healthy donors and 25 to 30 ankylosing spondylitis patients. Peripheral blood samples were taken, and synovial fluid was additionally collected from ankylosing spondylitis patients. Broad study findings and their caveats: Some motif variants had previously been reported in the synovial fluid and blood of reactive arthritis patients, which suggests shared mechanisms of disease initiation. The disease-linked clones were reported as significantly enriched in matched synovial fluid samples from ankylosing spondylitis patients. Blood from ankylosing spondylitis patients appeared to be characterized by a TCR beta motif composed of several highly homologous amino acid variants. In peripheral blood, the disease-linked clones were found at relatively low frequencies and had a CD8+ phenotype.

The CDR3 holds 13 amino acids from the cysteine to the phenylalanine. This entry keeps only the CDR3 DNA: 39 bases, framed from base 1. Per the germline V gene (reference sequence), MNHEY is the CDR1 and SMNVEV is the CDR2. V gives up 0 bases and J gives up 3 bases, and the segment between their germline ends measures 6 bases. This clonotype was counted a few times. It lacks a known antigen. Per-base quality was not reported, and no clone a single base away is much larger than it. Instrument used: Illumina HiSeq 2500. Quantitative 5'-RACE with molecular barcodes was used to prepare TCR beta libraries. The authors' analysis ran thus. A new computational method based on a probabilistic model of VDJ rearrangement was used to identify disease-linked TCR variants. The raw public reads went through TCRdb reprocessing: fastp at Q25, MiXCR clone calling, in-frame beta chains kept. CDR3 protein duplicates are merged, each entry listing the most common genes and DNA. The authors' filters were not applied to this entry. This sample lists more than 100,000 distinct CDR3 sequences; about a sixth were detected once. In total, the top ten clones hold about 30% of the sample.

This sequence uses TRBV27 and TRBJ2-7; no D gene is confidently identified. This clonotype was obtained from a male donor with ankylosing spondylitis. The sequenced sample consisted of blood, either unsorted or a sorted T cell fraction (not recorded which). The nucleotide sequence reads TGTGCCAGCAGTTTATCGTCCCGCTACGAGCAGTACTTC. Its protein product is CASSLSSRYEQYF.